This is a list of T cell receptor beta chains from one sample in a study of T cells after yellow fever vaccination. TCRdb recomputed calls from the 5' RACE reads with MiXCR, one row per CDR3 protein. The sample has about 580,000 distinct CDR3 sequences; about a sixth are singletons. Sequencing used PBMCs, obtained 5 days after the first yellow fever vaccination. Every receptor here comes from a man aged 18 to 29 who received the YFV17D yellow fever vaccine. CDR3s include the opening cysteine and the closing phenylalanine or tryptophan. The D gene is left open where the match is weak. The size entry is marked missing in some rows and otherwise reads once, few, many or a size class.

j_gene: TRBJ2-1
abundance: -
v_gene: TRBV7-3
d_gene: TRBD2
CDR3aa: CASSLSSGGGYEQFF
CDR3nt: TGTGCCAGCAGCTTAAGTAGCGGGGGGGGCTATGAGCAGTTCTTC

j_gene: TRBJ2-1
abundance: many
v_gene: TRBV7-2
d_gene: TRBD2
CDR3aa: CASSLVRGGQYNEQFF
CDR3nt: TGTGCCAGCAGCTTAGTGCGGGGGGGCCAATACAATGAGCAGTTCTTC

j_gene: TRBJ2-3
abundance: -
v_gene: TRBV19
d_gene: -
CDR3aa: CASSLFSVQDTQYF
CDR3nt: TGTGCCAGTAGTTTATTCAGTGTTCAGGATACGCAGTATTTT

j_gene: TRBJ2-2
abundance: -
v_gene: TRBV2
d_gene: -
CDR3aa: CGRSRSSSTNTGELFF
CDR3nt: TGTGGCAGAAGTCGGTCCAGTTCTACGAACACCGGGGAGCTGTTTTTT

j_gene: TRBJ2-3
abundance: few
v_gene: TRBV5-1
d_gene: -
CDR3aa: CASSLAGGGLEDTQYF
CDR3nt: TGCGCCAGCAGCTTGGCCGGCGGGGGCTTGGAAGATACGCAGTATTTT

j_gene: TRBJ1-5
abundance: -
v_gene: TRBV7-2
d_gene: TRBD1
CDR3aa: CASREGTGIQPQHF
CDR3nt: TGTGCCAGCAGAGAAGGGACAGGGATTCAGCCCCAGCATTTT

j_gene: TRBJ2-7
abundance: few
v_gene: TRBV4-1
d_gene: TRBD1
CDR3aa: CASSPPGQGIHEQYF
CDR3nt: TGCGCCAGCAGCCCCCCGGGACAGGGAATCCACGAGCAGTACTTC

j_gene: TRBJ1-1
abundance: -
v_gene: TRBV7-2
d_gene: -
CDR3aa: CASSTTGSTEAFF
CDR3nt: TGTGCCAGCAGTACCACAGGGAGTACTGAAGCTTTCTTT

j_gene: TRBJ1-2
abundance: few
v_gene: TRBV27
d_gene: -
CDR3aa: CASSLRGANYGYTF
CDR3nt: TGTGCCAGCAGTTTAAGGGGGGCTAACTATGGCTACACCTTC

j_gene: TRBJ1-5
abundance: few
v_gene: TRBV5-4
d_gene: -
CDR3aa: CASSLDYNQPQHF
CDR3nt: TGTGCCAGCAGCTTGGACTACAATCAGCCCCAGCATTTT

j_gene: TRBJ2-1
abundance: few
v_gene: TRBV4-3
d_gene: -
CDR3aa: CASSERLSYNEQFF
CDR3nt: TGCGCCAGCAGCGAGAGACTCTCCTACAATGAGCAGTTCTTC

j_gene: TRBJ2-7
abundance: -
v_gene: TRBV7-3
d_gene: TRBD2
CDR3aa: CASSLDGTSATYEQYF
CDR3nt: TGTGCCAGCAGCTTAGACGGGACTAGCGCTACCTACGAGCAGTACTTC

j_gene: TRBJ2-2
abundance: -
v_gene: TRBV29-1
d_gene: TRBD2
CDR3aa: CSVEVGRGGAGELFF
CDR3nt: TGCAGCGTTGAAGTGGGGCGGGGGGGAGCCGGGGAGCTGTTTTTT

j_gene: TRBJ2-2
abundance: -
v_gene: TRBV29-1
d_gene: TRBD1
CDR3aa: CSAGTGNIGELFF
CDR3nt: TGCAGCGCCGGGACAGGGAATATCGGGGAGCTGTTTTTT

j_gene: TRBJ1-1
abundance: -
v_gene: TRBV5-1
d_gene: TRBD1
CDR3aa: CASSQKQGAEMNTEAFF
CDR3nt: TGCGCCAGCAGCCAGAAACAGGGGGCGGAGATGAACACTGAAGCTTTCTTT

j_gene: TRBJ2-3
abundance: -
v_gene: TRBV29-1
d_gene: -
CDR3aa: CSDASGPRTDTQYF
CDR3nt: TGCAGCGATGCTTCGGGGCCTCGAACAGATACGCAGTATTTT

j_gene: TRBJ2-1
abundance: -
v_gene: TRBV5-4
d_gene: TRBD1
CDR3aa: CASSLRDREGDEQFF
CDR3nt: TGTGCCAGCAGCTTGCGGGACAGGGAAGGGGATGAGCAGTTCTTC

j_gene: TRBJ1-3
abundance: -
v_gene: TRBV25-1
d_gene: -
CDR3aa: CASSEYFEESGNTIYF
CDR3nt: TGTGCCAGCAGTGAATATTTCGAAGAGTCTGGAAACACCATATATTTT

j_gene: TRBJ2-2
abundance: few
v_gene: TRBV11-2
d_gene: -
CDR3aa: CASSLSQGTVSNTGELFF
CDR3nt: TGTGCCAGCAGCTTAAGTCAGGGTACGGTATCGAACACCGGGGAGCTGTTTTTT

j_gene: TRBJ1-1
abundance: few
v_gene: TRBV7-2
d_gene: -
CDR3aa: CATRRRATEAFF
CDR3nt: TGTGCCACTAGACGGCGAGCCACTGAAGCTTTCTTT

j_gene: TRBJ1-1
abundance: -
v_gene: TRBV20-1
d_gene: -
CDR3aa: CSARDGGLNTEAFF
CDR3nt: TGCAGTGCTAGAGATGGGGGCCTGAACACTGAAGCTTTCTTT

j_gene: TRBJ2-1
abundance: few
v_gene: TRBV10-3
d_gene: -
CDR3aa: CATREYNEQFF
CDR3nt: TGTGCCACCAGGGAATACAATGAGCAGTTCTTC

j_gene: TRBJ2-2
abundance: -
v_gene: TRBV7-6
d_gene: TRBD1
CDR3aa: CAGSSKIGTGNTGELFF
CDR3nt: TGTGCCGGCAGCTCCAAGATCGGGACAGGGAACACCGGGGAGCTGTTTTTT

j_gene: TRBJ2-6
abundance: -
v_gene: TRBV5-1
d_gene: -
CDR3aa: CASSLVVSGANVLTF
CDR3nt: TGCGCCAGCAGCTTGGTGGTATCTGGGGCCAACGTCCTGACTTTC

j_gene: TRBJ2-7
abundance: few
v_gene: TRBV7-9
d_gene: -
CDR3aa: CASSLAGPQTAYEQYF
CDR3nt: TGTGCCAGCAGCTTAGCGGGTCCACAGACCGCCTACGAGCAGTACTTC

j_gene: TRBJ2-1
abundance: few
v_gene: TRBV12-3/TRBV12-4
d_gene: TRBD2
CDR3aa: CASSTGLVGDEQFF
CDR3nt: TGTGCCAGCAGTACAGGACTAGTTGGCGATGAGCAGTTCTTC

j_gene: TRBJ2-3
abundance: few
v_gene: TRBV5-1
d_gene: -
CDR3aa: CASSGGSYSSTDTQYF
CDR3nt: TGCGCCAGCAGCGGTGGGTCCTACTCCAGCACAGATACGCAGTATTTT

j_gene: TRBJ2-3
abundance: -
v_gene: TRBV10-3
d_gene: -
CDR3aa: CAIKERQEQVMGTDTQYF
CDR3nt: TGTGCCATCAAAGAGCGACAGGAGCAAGTTATGGGCACAGATACGCAGTATTTT

j_gene: TRBJ2-1
abundance: few
v_gene: TRBV12-3/TRBV12-4
d_gene: TRBD1
CDR3aa: CASRGTDNEQFF
CDR3nt: TGTGCCAGCAGGGGGACAGACAATGAGCAGTTCTTC

j_gene: TRBJ1-1
abundance: few
v_gene: TRBV28
d_gene: -
CDR3aa: CASSLGTYTEAFF
CDR3nt: TGTGCCAGCAGTTTAGGGACTTACACTGAAGCTTTCTTT

j_gene: TRBJ2-3
abundance: few
v_gene: TRBV27
d_gene: -
CDR3aa: CASRERQTATDTQYF
CDR3nt: TGTGCCAGCAGAGAAAGACAGACGGCTACAGATACGCAGTATTTT

j_gene: TRBJ1-6
abundance: -
v_gene: TRBV12-3/TRBV12-4
d_gene: -
CDR3aa: CASSFPLDNSPLHF
CDR3nt: TGTGCCAGCAGTTTCCCACTAGACAATTCACCCCTCCACTTT

j_gene: TRBJ2-4
abundance: -
v_gene: TRBV5-1
d_gene: -
CDR3aa: CASSWTEVGDIQYF
CDR3nt: TGCGCCAGCAGCTGGACGGAGGTCGGGGACATTCAGTACTTC

j_gene: TRBJ2-3
abundance: -
v_gene: TRBV4-2
d_gene: -
CDR3aa: CASSPWVSGSTDTQYF
CDR3nt: TGTGCCAGCAGCCCTTGGGTTTCGGGGAGCACAGATACGCAGTATTTT

j_gene: TRBJ1-5
abundance: -
v_gene: TRBV20-1
d_gene: TRBD1
CDR3aa: CSALDREGNQPQHF
CDR3nt: TGCAGTGCTCTCGACAGGGAGGGCAATCAGCCCCAGCATTTT